Given below is one T cell receptor (beta chain) in context. TCRdb's copy holds only in-frame clones and misses some; the assay was immunoSEQ multiplex PCR. In the table there are roughly 80,000 clones, about 83% of which are singletons. This entry is derived from a study of blood T cell repertoires in COVID-19. CDR1 is LNHDA and CDR2 is SQIVND in the germline V gene (reference sequence). CDR3 size: 13 residues. V dropped 6 bases and J dropped 4 bases, with 9 bases sitting between them. Sequenced: peripheral blood. This chain connects TRBV19 to TRBJ2-2; D might be TRBD2 (6 bases). The source of this sequence is a woman of 80 years or more with active or convalescent COVID-19. DNA of the CDR3: TGTGCCAGTAGGGAGGGGTCCACCGGGGAGCTGTTTTTT. Protein sequence: CASREGSTGELFF.